This TCR beta chain was recorded in a study of blood T cell repertoires in COVID-19. CDR1 MDHEN and CDR2 SYDVKM come from the germline V gene. The CDR3 totals 14 residues. After removal of 6 bases from V and 10 bases from J, the junction contained 10 bases not matched to a gene. This table comes from immunoSEQ multiplex PCR, and its TCRdb copy is limited to in-frame clones, with some not included. The repertoire includes roughly 36,000 clones, about 87% of them detected once, and less than 25% sits in the top ten. This TCR came from a man between 50 and 59 years old with active or convalescent COVID-19. This rearrangement joins TRBV28 to TRBJ1-4; 8 positions match TRBD1. The specimen sequenced was peripheral blood. CDR3 coding DNA: TGTGCCAGCAGCCCCAGGGGGCGCACTGGAAAACTGTTTTTT. This translates into CASSPRGRTGKLFF.